This T cell receptor (beta chain) comes out of a study of blood T cell repertoires in COVID-19. Study information: Nucleic acid was either cDNA or gDNA, and it came from T cells, B-cell-depleted T cells, or PBMCs.

Original handling: Nucleated cell counts were estimated from reference gene primer amplification. The assay was immunoSEQ multiplex PCR, and TCRdb's table has in-frame clones only and misses some. The V and J calls and clone size are taken from that table; D and trimming were inferred from the DNA. The repertoire holds 270,000 or so clones, with 65% to 90% as singletons. This TCR came from a woman in her fifties or sixties with active or convalescent COVID-19. Input material: peripheral blood.

In nucleotides, the CDR3 is TGTGCCAGCATCCTTAGTCGCTACAGCTATGGCTACACCTTC. Translating it yields CASILSRYSYGYTF. The chain has TRBV6-5 and TRBJ1-2; D uncertain. CDR1 and CDR2 from the germline V gene are MNHEY and SVGAGI. Trimming shortened V by 7 bases and J by 4 bases, and 16 bases separated the two germline ends. The CDR3 contains 14 residues.